A selection of T cell receptor beta chains follows, all from one sample in a study of T cells after yellow fever vaccination. Via MiXCR, TCRdb re-called the 5' RACE reads, giving one row per CDR3 protein. The table lists about 430,000 distinct CDR3 sequences, approximately 19% of them singletons. Material: PBMCs, obtained before the yellow fever booster vaccination. These receptors came from a man aged 18 to 29 who received the YFV17D yellow fever vaccine. Both conserved end residues are part of each CDR3. A D gene is named only where the DNA matches it firmly. Clone size is shown for a subset of rows, as once, few, many or a class of expanded clone.

v_gene	j_gene	d_gene	abundance	CDR3aa	CDR3nt
TRBV20-1	TRBJ2-7	NA	NA	CSAREPGVDREPYEQYF	TGCAGTGCTAGAGAGCCCGGGGTGGACAGAGAACCCTACGAGCAGTACTTC
TRBV27	TRBJ1-1	NA	NA	CASSFQGTEAFF	TGTGCCAGCAGTTTTCAGGGTACTGAAGCTTTCTTT
TRBV7-2	TRBJ2-7	NA	few	CASSFWRGEQYF	TGTGCCAGCAGCTTTTGGAGGGGCGAGCAGTACTTC
TRBV3-1	TRBJ1-5	NA	NA	CASSPQQGNQPQHF	TGTGCCAGCAGTCCTCAGCAGGGCAATCAGCCCCAGCATTTT
TRBV6-5	TRBJ2-1	NA	few	CASSYSGGISYNEQFF	TGTGCCAGCAGTTACTCCGGCGGCATCTCCTACAATGAGCAGTTCTTC
TRBV10-3	TRBJ2-3	TRBD2	NA	CAISDGGGGDMQYF	TGTGCCATCAGTGACGGCGGGGGGGGAGATATGCAGTATTTT
TRBV29-1	TRBJ1-2	TRBD1	NA	CSEGQGDGYTF	TGCAGCGAGGGACAGGGGGATGGCTACACCTTC
TRBV4-1	TRBJ2-2	NA	few	CASSHIQNTGELFF	TGCGCCAGCAGCCATATTCAGAACACCGGGGAGCTGTTTTTT
TRBV4-2	TRBJ1-4	NA	NA	CASSQDLYEKLFF	TGTGCCAGCAGCCAAGACCTCTATGAAAAACTGTTTTTT
TRBV7-2	TRBJ2-2	TRBD2	many	CASSLDGTSGGRELFF	TGTGCCAGCAGCTTAGATGGGACTAGCGGGGGAAGGGAGCTGTTTTTT
TRBV6-4	TRBJ2-7	NA	NA	CASSDSQGEYF	TGTGCCAGCAGTGACTCGCAGGGAGAGTACTTC
TRBV20-1	TRBJ1-5	NA	NA	CSAGMDSLNQPQHF	TGCAGTGCCGGAATGGACAGCTTGAATCAGCCCCAGCATTTT
TRBV7-2	TRBJ1-6	NA	NA	CASSLGGHPTLHF	TGTGCCAGCAGCTTAGGGGGACATCCGACCCTCCACTTT
TRBV6-1	TRBJ2-3	NA	few	CASSEGWTDTQYF	TGTGCCAGCAGTGAAGGATGGACAGATACGCAGTATTTT
TRBV20-1	TRBJ1-6	NA	few	CSAASPRRNSPLHF	TGCAGTGCTGCTAGCCCCCGGAGAAATTCACCCCTCCACTTT
TRBV6-5	TRBJ2-7	NA	few	CASSSSGGVDEQYF	TGTGCCAGCAGTTCCTCTGGGGGAGTGGACGAGCAGTACTTC
TRBV7-3	TRBJ2-3	TRBD1	few	CASSFLRGQKPYF	TGTGCCAGCAGCTTTCTCCGGGGACAGAAACCGTATTTT
TRBV28	TRBJ1-1	TRBD1	few	CASRPGKWTGDMHTEAFF	TGTGCCAGCAGACCTGGAAAATGGACAGGGGATATGCACACTGAAGCTTTCTTT
TRBV11-2	TRBJ2-4	TRBD1	few	CASSFGTGVGNIQYF	TGTGCCAGCAGCTTTGGGACAGGGGTGGGAAACATTCAGTACTTC
TRBV27	TRBJ1-5	TRBD1	few	CASTRPGGTGPQHF	TGTGCCAGCACTCGTCCTGGGGGGACAGGGCCCCAGCATTTT
TRBV4-3	TRBJ1-1	NA	few	CASSQDHYENTEAFF	TGCGCCAGCAGCCAAGATCATTACGAGAACACTGAAGCTTTCTTT
TRBV20-1	TRBJ2-3	TRBD2	few	CSARLPQGRGASTDTQYF	TGCAGTGCTAGATTACCCCAAGGGCGGGGGGCTAGCACAGATACGCAGTATTTT
TRBV5-1	TRBJ2-3	NA	NA	CASSLSGVPTDTQYF	TGCGCCAGCAGCTTGTCCGGGGTACCCACAGATACGCAGTATTTT
TRBV10-3	TRBJ1-1	NA	few	CAISDSGNTEAFF	TGTGCCATCAGTGATTCTGGGAACACTGAAGCTTTCTTT
TRBV6-2/TRBV6-3	TRBJ2-1	NA	NA	CASSSGTSSYNEQFF	TGTGCCAGCAGCTCTGGGACCTCCTCCTACAATGAGCAGTTCTTC
TRBV24-1	TRBJ2-7	TRBD1	few	CATSDPRQGAYEQYF	TGTGCCACCAGTGACCCTCGACAGGGGGCTTACGAGCAGTACTTC
TRBV27	TRBJ1-1	NA	few	CASSLTSWTEAFF	TGTGCCAGCAGTTTAACCTCATGGACTGAAGCTTTCTTT
TRBV11-2	TRBJ2-1	NA	few	CASSTTRLGVFHNEQFF	TGTGCCAGCAGTACCACCCGACTAGGGGTTTTCCACAATGAGCAGTTCTTC
TRBV12-3/TRBV12-4	TRBJ2-2	TRBD1	many	CASSPGQATGELFF	TGTGCCAGCAGCCCGGGACAGGCCACCGGGGAGCTGTTTTTT